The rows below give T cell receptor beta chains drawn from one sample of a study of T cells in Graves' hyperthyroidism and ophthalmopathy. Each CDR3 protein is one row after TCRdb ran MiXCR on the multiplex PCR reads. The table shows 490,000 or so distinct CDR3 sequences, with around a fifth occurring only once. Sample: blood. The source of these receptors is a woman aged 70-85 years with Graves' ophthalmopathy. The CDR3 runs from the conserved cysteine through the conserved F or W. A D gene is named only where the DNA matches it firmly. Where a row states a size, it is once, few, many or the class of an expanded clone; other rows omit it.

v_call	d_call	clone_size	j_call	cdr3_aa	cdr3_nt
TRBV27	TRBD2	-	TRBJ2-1	CASSRGPAGINEQFF	TGTGCCAGCAGTCGGGGACCAGCGGGAATAAATGAGCAGTTCTTC
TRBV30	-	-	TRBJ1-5	CAWSVRGGQPQHF	TGTGCCTGGAGTGTGAGGGGAGGCCAGCCCCAGCATTTT
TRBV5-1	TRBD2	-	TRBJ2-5	CASGRRGETQYF	TGCGCCAGCGGACGGCGGGGGGAGACCCAGTACTTC
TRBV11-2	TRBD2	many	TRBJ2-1	CASSYRTSAYNEQFF	TGTGCCAGCAGTTACCGGACTAGCGCCTACAATGAGCAGTTCTTC
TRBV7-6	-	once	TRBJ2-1	CASSYQVGQFNEQFF	TGTGCCAGCAGCTATCAGGTCGGGCAATTCAATGAGCAGTTCTTC
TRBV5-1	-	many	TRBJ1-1	CASSGTGANTEAFF	TGCGCCAGCAGCGGGACGGGCGCAAACACTGAAGCTTTCTTT
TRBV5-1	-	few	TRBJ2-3	CASSLEGGSTDTQYF	TGCGCCAGCAGCTTGGAAGGCGGGAGCACAGATACGCAGTATTTT
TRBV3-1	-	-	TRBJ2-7	CASSPTTGTGEQYF	TGTGCCAGCAGCCCGACTACAGGGACGGGGGAGCAGTACTTC
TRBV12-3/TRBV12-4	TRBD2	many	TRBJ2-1	CASRRTSWDEQFF	TGTGCCAGCAGGAGGACTAGCTGGGATGAGCAGTTCTTC
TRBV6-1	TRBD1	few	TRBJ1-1	CASKRDRGQVTEAFF	TGTGCCAGCAAACGGGACAGGGGGCAAGTTACTGAAGCTTTCTTT
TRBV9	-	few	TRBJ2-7	CASSDRDQSYEQYF	TGTGCCAGCAGCGACCGGGACCAATCCTACGAGCAGTACTTC
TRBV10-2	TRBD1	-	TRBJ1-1	CASSESPGTGYTEAFF	TGCGCCAGCAGTGAGTCCCCCGGGACAGGGTACACTGAAGCTTTCTTT
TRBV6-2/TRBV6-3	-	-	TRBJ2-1	CASSQTNNEQFF	TGTGCCAGCAGTCAGACAAACAATGAGCAGTTCTTC
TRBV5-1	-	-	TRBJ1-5	CASSWGTGPLIIIYSNQPQHF	TGCGCCAGCAGCTGGGGGACGGGTCCCCTTATTATAATATATAGCAATCAGCCCCAGCATTTT
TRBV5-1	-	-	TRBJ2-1	CASSLVNQGKGNEQFF	TGCGCCAGCAGCTTGGTCAACCAGGGGAAGGGCAATGAGCAGTTCTTC
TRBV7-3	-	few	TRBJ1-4	CASSPNPLNEKLFF	TGTGCCAGCAGCCCAAACCCCCTTAATGAAAAACTGTTTTTT
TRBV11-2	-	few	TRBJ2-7	CASSPSSMTYEQYF	TGTGCCAGCAGCCCTTCGTCTATGACCTACGAGCAGTACTTC
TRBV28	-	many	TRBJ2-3	CASSLFVRNPGLTDTQYF	TGTGCCAGCAGTTTATTCGTCCGAAATCCGGGGCTCACAGATACGCAGTATTTT
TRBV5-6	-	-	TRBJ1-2	CASSSLRVFYGYTF	TGTGCCAGCAGCTCCCTCCGGGTCTTCTATGGCTACACCTTC
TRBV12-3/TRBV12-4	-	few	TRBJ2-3	CASTPLTGKGTDTQYF	TGTGCCAGCACCCCGCTGACGGGAAAGGGCACAGATACGCAGTATTTT
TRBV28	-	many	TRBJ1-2	CASRPQGVYGYTF	TGTGCCAGCAGGCCCCAGGGTGTCTATGGCTACACCTTC
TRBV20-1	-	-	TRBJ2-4	CSAREASAKNIQYF	TGCAGTGCTAGAGAGGCCTCAGCCAAAAACATTCAGTACTTC
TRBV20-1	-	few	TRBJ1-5	CSAKEDWSNQPQHF	TGCAGTGCTAAGGAGGATTGGAGCAATCAGCCCCAGCATTTT
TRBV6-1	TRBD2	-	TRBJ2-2	CASSDPGLNTGELFF	TGTGCCAGCAGTGACCCGGGACTAAACACCGGGGAGCTGTTTTTT
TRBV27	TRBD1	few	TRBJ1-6	CASSLSGGSAYNSPLHF	TGTGCCAGCAGTTTATCAGGGGGCTCTGCGTATAATTCACCCCTCCACTTT
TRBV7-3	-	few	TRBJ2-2	CASSLQAGNTGELFF	TGTGCCAGCAGCCTCCAGGCTGGGAACACCGGGGAGCTGTTTTTT
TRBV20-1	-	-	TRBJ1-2	CSASRDRANYGYTF	TGCAGTGCTTCGAGAGACCGCGCTAACTATGGCTACACCTTC
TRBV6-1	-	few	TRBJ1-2	CASSEAGGLGGYTF	TGTGCCAGCAGTGAAGCCGGGGGATTGGGTGGCTACACCTTC
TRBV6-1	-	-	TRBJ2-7	CASSEWTAPYEQYF	TGTGCCAGCAGTGAGTGGACGGCCCCCTACGAGCAGTACTTC
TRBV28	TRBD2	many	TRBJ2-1	CASSGLELGNEQFF	TGTGCCAGCAGTGGACTAGAGTTAGGGAATGAGCAGTTCTTC
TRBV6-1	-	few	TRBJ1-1	CASSEWDSEAFF	TGTGCCAGCAGTGAATGGGACTCTGAAGCTTTCTTT
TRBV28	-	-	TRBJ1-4	CASSSTHRAGNEKLFF	TGTGCCAGCAGTTCAACACACAGAGCGGGTAATGAAAAACTGTTTTTT
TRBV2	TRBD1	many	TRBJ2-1	CASSAWTGGGRDEQFF	TGTGCCAGCAGTGCCTGGACAGGGGGCGGGAGGGATGAGCAGTTCTTC
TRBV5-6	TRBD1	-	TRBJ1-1	CASSFRDRSYTEAFF	TGTGCCAGCAGCTTCCGGGACAGGTCCTACACTGAAGCTTTCTTT
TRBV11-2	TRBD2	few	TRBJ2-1	CASSRRGTSGSTNEQFF	TGTGCCAGCAGCCGTAGGGGGACTAGCGGGAGTACGAATGAGCAGTTCTTC
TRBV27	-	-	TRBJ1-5	CASSGGTSGNQPQHF	TGTGCCAGCAGTGGCGGAACGAGTGGCAATCAGCCCCAGCATTTT
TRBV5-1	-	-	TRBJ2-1	CASSSSTAGPYNEQFF	TGCGCCAGCAGCTCCTCAACAGCGGGCCCCTACAATGAGCAGTTCTTC
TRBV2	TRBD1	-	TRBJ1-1	CASRGQGAVSTEAFF	TGTGCCAGCAGAGGACAGGGGGCGGTGAGCACTGAAGCTTTCTTT
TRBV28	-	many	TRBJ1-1	CASSFNGGGLLNTEAFF	TGTGCCAGCAGTTTTAATGGTGGGGGACTCCTGAACACTGAAGCTTTCTTT
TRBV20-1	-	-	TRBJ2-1	CSARDQGQGSYNEQFF	TGCAGTGCTAGAGATCAGGGGCAGGGCTCCTACAATGAGCAGTTCTTC
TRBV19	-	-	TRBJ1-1	CASITDDNTEAFF	TGTGCCAGTATAACGGACGATAACACTGAAGCTTTCTTT
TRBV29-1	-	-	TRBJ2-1	CSVVGVDEQFF	TGCAGCGTGGTGGGGGTTGATGAGCAGTTCTTC
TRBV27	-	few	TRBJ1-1	CASSLGGITEAFF	TGTGCCAGCAGCCTAGGGGGTATCACTGAAGCTTTCTTT
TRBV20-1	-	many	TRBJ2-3	CSAPGGLHADTQYF	TGCAGTGCGCCGGGTGGGTTACATGCAGATACGCAGTATTTT
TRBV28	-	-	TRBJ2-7	CASSSSWRIYEQYF	TGTGCCAGCAGTTCCAGTTGGAGGATCTACGAGCAGTACTTC
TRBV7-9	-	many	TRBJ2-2	CASSFSDTGELFF	TGTGCCAGCAGCTTTAGCGATACCGGGGAGCTGTTTTTT